The 10 T cell receptor beta chains presented below share a single source sample, sequenced in a study of blood T cell repertoires in COVID-19. Sequencing used immunoSEQ multiplex PCR; TCRdb keeps in-frame clones, though not all of them. Of approximately 100,000 clones in the sample, 85% were seen once. Material for sequencing was peripheral blood. These receptors were taken from a woman aged 70 to 79 with acute or convalescent COVID-19.

The rearrangement joins TRBV13 to TRBJ2-3; 8 bases map to TRBD2. The CDR3 spans 16 residues. CDR1 PRHDT and CDR2 FYEKMQ come from the germline V gene (reference sequence). The V and J ends lost 7 bases and 0 bases, in that order; junction bases with no gene match: 9. Written as DNA, the CDR3 is TGTGCCAGCACCAAAATCGGGGGGGAGAGCACAGATACGCAGTATTTT. This translates into CASTKIGGESTDTQYF.

V gene TRBV11-3 combines with J gene TRBJ2-3, with 10 bases identical to TRBD2. Germline V gene sequence: CDR1 SGHNT, CDR2 YENEEA. The CDR3 has 14 amino acids. V shed 7 bases, J shed 3 bases, and the junction held 4 bases outside the gene matches. As DNA, the CDR3 is TGTGCCAGCACCCCGGGACTAGCGACAGATACGCAGTATTTT. It yields the protein CASTPGLATDTQYF. Complete variable domain (other parts from reference TRBV11-3 and TRBJ2-3): EAGVVQSPRYKIIEKKQPVAFWCNPISGHNTLYWYLQNLGQGPELLIRYENEEAVDDSQLPKDRFSAERLKGVDSTLKIQPAELGDSAVYLCASTPGLATDTQYFGPGTRLTVL.

This chain links TRBV6-4 with TRBJ2-3; tentatively, D is TRBD1 (5 bases). This CDR3 has 14 amino acids. CDR1 MRHNA and CDR2 SNTAGT come from the germline V gene. V was pared by 6 bases and J by 1 base, with 11 bases between. This CDR3 reads CASSPSQGTDTQYF. As DNA, the CDR3 is TGTGCCAGCAGCCCCTCACAGGGCACAGATACGCAGTATTTT.

The gene calls are TRBV28 and TRBJ1-2; D not certain. Between the trimmed V and J ends, which lost 7 bases and 4 bases, there was a span of 13 bases. There are 13 residues in the CDR3. Germline V CDR1 and CDR2: MDHEN, SYDVKM. CDR3 amino acids: CASTLPRGYGYTF. For the CDR3, the DNA is TGTGCCAGCACTCTCCCCCGGGGCTATGGCTACACCTTC.

The CDR3 is CASSQEIGTGGAGTF. The CDR3 DNA follows: TGTGCCAGCAGCCAAGAAATCGGGACAGGGGGCGCGGGGACCTTC. V usage is TRBV3-1 (or the pseudogene TRBV3-2) and J usage is TRBJ1-2, with 12 bases that match TRBD1. Germline trimming cut 0 bases from V and 14 bases from J; bases unmatched to any gene: 10. This CDR3 comprises 15 residues. Germline loops: CDR1 LGHDT, CDR2 YNNKEL (reference sequence).

The CDR3 sequence: CASGMPGDSYEQYV. CDR3 nucleotides: TGTGCCAGCGGAATGCCAGGGGATTCCTACGAGCAGTACGTC. The chain couples TRBV6-5 to TRBJ2-7; maybe TRBD1 (6 bases). With 8 bases removed from V and 1 base from J, the gap between germline ends came to 15 bases. This CDR3 has 14 residues. Germline assignment: CDR1 MNHEY and CDR2 SVGAGI.

The rearrangement links TRBV25-1 to TRBJ2-3; 7 positions match TRBD2. Germline CDR1 MGHDK, CDR2 SYGVNS. J gave up 5 bases and V 2 bases, and 13 bases lay outside the gene matches. CDR3 length: 17 residues. CDR3 in DNA: TGTGCCAGCAGTGAAGTCGGTAGCGGGTATATCAAAGATACGCAGTATTTT. Amino acid sequence: CASSEVGSGYIKDTQYF. Full variable domain (outside the CDR3, taken from reference TRBV25-1 and TRBJ2-3): EADIYQTPRYLVIGTGKKITLECSQTMGHDKMYWYQQDPGMELHLIHYSYGVNSTEKGDLSSESTVSRIRTEHFPLTLESARPSHTSQYLCASSEVGSGYIKDTQYFGPGTRLTVL.

In DNA form, the CDR3 reads TGTGCCAGTACATGGGGGCCGAACACTGAAGCTTTCTTT. As protein: CASTWGPNTEAFF. The chain joins TRBV19 to TRBJ1-1, with D possibly TRBD1 on 6 matching bases. The CDR3 is 13 residues long. V lost 7 bases, J lost 1 base, and 10 bases lay in between. The V gene's germline CDR1 is LNHDA and CDR2 SQIVND (reference sequence).

V and J are TRBV5-8 and TRBJ1-2; D is uncertain. The CDR3 spans 12 residues. The V gene lost 0 bases and the J gene lost 13 bases, with 13 bases spanning the gap. Looked up from germline, CDR1 is SGHTS and CDR2 is YDEGEE. CDR3 sequence (DNA): TGTGCCAGCAGCTTGGGCCGTCCCTCGGGCACCTTC. Protein product: CASSLGRPSGTF.

J is TRBJ2-7 and V is TRBV28; D is perhaps TRBD2 (6 bases). This CDR3 comprises 14 residues. V gave up 5 bases and J gave up 6 bases, with 17 bases separating them. CDR1 is MDHEN, CDR2 SYDVKM, per germline. CDR3 amino acids: CASSPAGIRVEQYV. The CDR3 bases are TGTGCCAGCAGTCCCGCGGGGATTAGGGTCGAGCAGTACGTC.